A single sample is the source of the 22 T cell receptor beta chains below, sequenced in a study of T-cell memory formation after mild COVID-19. TCRdb called the 5' RACE reads again in MiXCR, with one record for every CDR3 protein. The sample shows roughly 240,000 distinct CDR3 sequences, 15% to 20% of them seen only once. Sequences were obtained from PBMCs or a T cell subset sorted from them (not recorded which). These receptors were taken from a man in his late teens or twenties who had mild COVID-19 (a few samples of this study predate the infection). Cell type and time point are not known.

This clonotype has a handful of counts. The CDR3 spells CSGVLGRETQYF. The CDR3 DNA is TGCAGCGGGGTTCTGGGGCGCGAGACCCAGTACTTC. The V and J genes are TRBV29-1 and TRBJ2-5; TRBD1 might be the D (5 bases). The germline CDR1 and CDR2 sequences are SQVTM and ANQGSEA. There are 12 residues in the CDR3. Trimming took 7 bases from V and 5 from J, leaving 14 bases between them.

This clonotype has a handful of counts. The V and J genes are TRBV29-1 and TRBJ2-3; D not resolved. The V gene lost 2 bases and the J gene lost 2 bases, with 5 bases spanning the gap. This CDR3 has 12 amino acids. CDR1 is SQVTM, CDR2 ANQGSEA, per germline. In DNA form, the CDR3 reads TGCAGCGTTGAAACTACCACAGATACGCAGTATTTT. Its protein is CSVETTTDTQYF.

The chain has TRBV12-3 or TRBV12-4 and TRBJ2-3, with TRBD1 matching over 7 bases. Trimming cost V 5 bases and J 6 bases; bases outside gene matches: 11. The length of the CDR3 is 15 residues. CDR3 amino acids: CASSKGTVYGDTQYF. For the CDR3, the DNA is TGTGCCAGCAGTAAGGGGACAGTCTATGGGGATACGCAGTATTTT.

The genes are TRBV12-3 or TRBV12-4 and TRBJ1-2; unclear D gene. CDR3 length equals 14 residues. Trimming left V 3 bases short and J 1 base short, with 9 bases between. CDR3 sequence (DNA): TGTGCCAGCAGTTTTGACCGGGTTAACTATGGCTACACCTTC. This sequence encodes CASSFDRVNYGYTF.

The chain recombines TRBV4-1 with TRBJ2-1, with D unresolved. V shed 4 bases and J shed 8 bases, with 12 bases lying between them. This CDR3 spans 13 amino acids. The germline gives CDR1 MGHRA, CDR2 YSYEKL. The CDR3 loop reads CASSLLESDEQFF. The CDR3 region has the DNA TGCGCCAGCAGCCTCCTAGAGTCCGATGAGCAGTTCTTC.

The chain links TRBV5-6 to TRBJ2-2; TRBD1 agrees at 8 bases. The CDR3 has 15 amino acids. J lost 1 base, V lost 3 bases, and 2 bases had no gene match. Germline CDR1 SGHDT, CDR2 YYEEEE. The CDR3 here is CASSWGTGNTGELFF. CDR3 DNA: TGTGCCAGCAGCTGGGGGACAGGGAACACCGGGGAGCTGTTTTTT.

This clonotype was counted only a few times. The CDR3 loop is CASSFAGGEQPQHF. The CDR3 DNA reads TGTGCCAGCAGTTTTGCAGGGGGCGAGCAGCCCCAGCATTTT. The rearrangement joins TRBV12-3 or TRBV12-4 to TRBJ1-5; 8 nucleotides align to TRBD1. This CDR3 region has 14 residues. The V gene end was trimmed by 3 bases and the J gene end by 7 bases; junction bases not matched to a gene: 5.

As regards this clonotype: The CDR3 ends on some other residue instead of the conserved phenylalanine or tryptophan, so this is likely a read error. The rearrangement links TRBV20-1 to TRBJ1-2, with D possibly TRBD1 on 5 matching bases. The CDR3 is made up of 15 amino acids. The V gene's germline CDR1 is DFQATT and CDR2 SNEGSKA (reference sequence). V was pared by 1 base and J by 4 bases, with 16 bases between. In DNA form, the CDR3 reads TGCAGTGCTAGAGGTGAGGGGACGGCCGGCTATGGCTACACCTTA. Translation: CSARGEGTAGYGYTL.

This clonotype was seen a handful of times. The V gene is TRBV10-1, the J gene TRBJ2-2; 9 nucleotides agree with TRBD2. J lost 3 bases, V lost 2 bases, and 1 base had no gene match. This CDR3 spans 15 amino acids. CDR1 and CDR2 (germline): WNHNN, SYGVQD (reference sequence). The CDR3 DNA follows: TGCGCCAGCAGTGAGCAGCGGGGGGACACCGGGGAGCTGTTTTTT. This gives the protein CASSEQRGDTGELFF.

This clonotype was counted between two and nine times. This rearrangement joins TRBV6-5 to TRBJ2-1; TRBD2 matches at 10 bases. This CDR3 region has 15 residues. Germline loops: CDR1 MNHEY, CDR2 SVGAGI. Trimming at V came to 7 bases and at J to 4 bases, leaving 7 bases not matched to a gene. CDR3 DNA: TGTGCCAGCACCGCTAGCGGGGGCCATTACAATGAGCAGTTCTTC. Its protein is CASTASGGHYNEQFF.

This clonotype was observed many times. V usage is TRBV5-1 and J usage is TRBJ2-1; D is perhaps TRBD1 (5 bases). Germline CDR1 SGHRS, CDR2 YFSETQ. Trimming took 4 bases from V and 1 from J, leaving 15 bases between them. The CDR3 loop spans 16 amino acids. CDR3 sequence reads: CASSPDPGLSYNEQFF. The CDR3, as DNA: TGCGCCAGCAGCCCGGACCCAGGGTTGTCCTACAATGAGCAGTTCTTC.

This chain links TRBV4-1 with TRBJ2-5, with 8 bases matching TRBD2. This CDR3 is built from 13 residues. Trimming at V came to 5 bases and at J to 2 bases, leaving 1 base not matched to a gene. The germline gives CDR1 MGHRA, CDR2 YSYEKL. The CDR3 here is CASSVAGQETQYF. The CDR3 DNA follows: TGCGCCAGCAGCGTAGCGGGGCAAGAGACCCAGTACTTC.

The chain combines TRBV3-1 with TRBJ2-3; D tentatively fits TRBD1 or TRBD2 (5 bases each). The CDR3 is 15 residues long. Germline CDR1 and CDR2: LGHDT and YNNKEL (reference sequence). The V end lost 7 bases, the J end lost 2 bases, and 16 bases lay between the germline ends. CDR3 in DNA: TGTGCCAGCACAATGGGGGAGAGCGACACAGATACGCAGTATTTT. Protein sequence: CASTMGESDTDTQYF.

This clonotype turned up a few times. The V and J genes are TRBV28 and TRBJ1-2, with D possibly matching TRBD1 (5 bases). With 6 bases removed from V and 6 bases from J, the gap between germline ends came to 17 bases. CDR1 MDHEN and CDR2 SYDVKM come from the germline V gene. The CDR3 totals 14 residues. The CDR3: CASSPPGEVHGYTF. The CDR3 DNA sequence: TGTGCCAGCAGCCCCCCGGGGGAGGTCCATGGCTACACCTTC.

The chain uses TRBV10-1 and TRBJ2-1, with unresolved D. This CDR3 is built from 12 residues. Trimming left V 4 bases short and J 12 bases short, with 13 bases between. Germline V CDR1 and CDR2: WNHNN, SYGVQD (reference sequence). The DNA of the CDR3 is TGCGCCAGCAGTGTCCTTGGGATCCCGCAGTTCTTC. Translation: CASSVLGIPQFF.

The rearrangement links TRBV2 to TRBJ2-1; 8 bases map to TRBD1. V was clipped by 10 bases and J by 6 bases; unmatched bases: 14. This CDR3 contains 15 residues. CDR1 SNHLY and CDR2 FYNNEI come from the germline V gene. The DNA for the CDR3 is TGTGCCATCCCCGGACAGGGTCTTAGGACCAATGAGCAGTTCTTC. The encoded protein is CAIPGQGLRTNEQFF.

This clonotype was picked up one time. The chain combines TRBV27 with TRBJ2-6, with 7 bases lining up with TRBD2. The V and J ends lost 2 bases and 2 bases, in that order; junction bases with no gene match: 12. The CDR3 is 19 amino acids. CDR1 is MNHEY, CDR2 SMNVEV, per germline (reference sequence). CDR3 loop: CASSLGVRGMGPGANVLTF. The CDR3 nucleotides read TGTGCCAGCAGTTTAGGTGTGCGGGGGATGGGTCCTGGGGCCAACGTCCTGACTTTC.

This clonotype was counted only a few times. For the CDR3, the DNA is TGCAGTGCTAGCCCCAGCGGGGGGACCTACGAGCAGTACTTC. Protein product: CSASPSGGTYEQYF. The chain recombines TRBV20-1 with TRBJ2-7, with 9 bases fitting TRBD2. CDR1 is DFQATT, CDR2 SNEGSKA, per germline (reference sequence). The CDR3 runs to 14 residues. V trimming: 3 bases; J trimming: 2 bases; junction bases outside the gene matches: 5.

The chain uses TRBV7-3 and TRBJ2-4, with D unresolved. Germline V gene sequence: CDR1 SGHTA, CDR2 FQGTGA. The CDR3 sequence is 14 residues long. Trimming stripped 1 base from V and 8 bases from J, with 12 bases between. The chain's CDR3 is CASSLRGRPDIQYF. CDR3 in DNA: TGTGCCAGCAGCTTAAGAGGACGGCCAGACATTCAGTACTTC.

The chain carries TRBV4-3 and TRBJ2-1; TRBD1 matches at 8 bases. Per the germline V gene, CDR1 is LGHNA and CDR2 is YSLEER. The CDR3 sequence is 13 residues long. With V trimmed by 1 base and J by 13 bases, 6 bases remained unmatched. Written as DNA, the CDR3 is TGCGCCAGCAGCCAAGGGGCAGGGGGCGCCCAGTTCTTC. It specifies CASSQGAGGAQFF.

The chain carries TRBV4-3 and TRBJ1-2, with TRBD1 as a possible D gene (6 bases). Germline lookup yields CDR1 LGHNA and CDR2 YSLEER. Trimming took 6 bases from V and 6 from J, leaving 8 bases between them. The CDR3 is 11 amino acids. CDR3 nucleotides: TGCGCCAGCAGGGGACAAGATGGCTACACCTTC. This codes for CASRGQDGYTF.

This clonotype was picked up a small number of times. This chain uses TRBV5-1 with TRBJ2-7; 13 nucleotides align to TRBD2. V was clipped by 0 bases and J by 4 bases; unmatched bases: 7. The CDR3 totals 17 residues. Germline CDR1 is SGHRS and CDR2 is YFSETQ. CDR3 DNA sequence: TGCGCCAGCAGCTTGGAACTAGCGGGGGGGCCGGCGTACGAGCAGTACTTC. Its translation is CASSLELAGGPAYEQYF.